This T cell receptor beta chain was recovered during a study of shared clonotypes between healthy human individuals. Study as a whole: The plates for each donor numbered three CD4 naive, three CD4 memory, two CD8 naive and one CD8 memory. Notes on the study in general: The study drew on few donors, limiting represented genetic and exposure-history diversity. Only blood samples were collected, and tissue repertoires likely differ.

This clone was seen a few times. The antigen is not known. Germline CDR1 reads GTSNPN; CDR2 reads SVGIG (reference sequence). V shed 2 bases and J shed 1 base, with 14 bases lying between them. The CDR3 covers 15 residues. Clones were sequenced by immunoSEQ multiplex PCR, and TCRdb holds only the in-frame ones, with some missing. Of about 2.5 million clones listed, roughly 90% are singletons. The chain joins TRBV30 to TRBJ1-1; TRBD1 might be the D (5 bases). Sample: naive CD4+ T cells from PBMCs. The subset here: CD45RA+ positively selected. This clonotype was obtained from a man aged 18 to 29 in good health. Some clones in this sample may be carry-over from other donors' samples. CDR3 loop: CAWSPSGAGNTEAFF. CDR3 DNA sequence: TGTGCCTGGAGTCCCTCCGGGGCTGGGAACACTGAAGCTTTCTTT. Full variable domain (missing parts from reference TRBV30 and TRBJ1-1): SQTIHQWPATLVQPVGSPLSLECTVEGTSNPNLYWYRQAAGRGLQLLFYSVGIGQISSEVPQNLSASRPQDRQFILSSKKLLLSDSGFYLCAWSPSGAGNTEAFFGQGTRLTVV.